This T cell receptor beta chain is drawn from a study of beta chain features in type 1 diabetes. The entirety of the isolated RNA underwent reverse transcription, so expressed TCRB transcripts were sequenced. Read counts averaged approximately 3.5 million for samples of naive, central memory and regulatory T cells. Sequencing was performed with immunoSEQ multiplex PCR; in TCRdb, only in-frame clones are kept and a portion is missing. This sample carries around 150,000 clones, about 9.3% of them seen once, and the ten largest clones take approximately 0.5%. The CDR3 spans 13 residues. Per the germline V gene, CDR1 is SQVTM and CDR2 is ANQGSEA. Trimming took 4 bases from V and 7 from J, leaving 13 bases between them. Study findings and constraints: High TCR expression in some cells could lead to their over-representation in cDNA sequencing. Patients and controls would be equally affected if PCR favored shorter templates. Moderately but significantly shorter TCRB CDR3s were found in Type 1 diabetes patients in all four CD4+ subsets.

Only a few counts were recorded for this clone. Its cognate antigen is unknown. All sorted populations exceeded 95% purity. Sequences were obtained from central memory CD4+ T cells from blood. The chain employs TRBV29-1 and TRBJ2-2; tentatively, D is TRBD1 (7 bases). The sequence was obtained from a man aged 25 to 40 with type 1 diabetes. CDR3 residues: CSVVGGGGGELFF. For the CDR3, the DNA is TGCAGCGTTGTTGGAGGGGGCGGCGGGGAGCTGTTTTTT.